Listed below are T cell receptor beta chains from one sample, sequenced in a study of CD8+ T cells in alopecia areata. The repertoire was sequenced with immunoSEQ multiplex PCR; TCRdb's copy has only in-frame clones and lacks some. The repertoire holds 100,000 to 150,000 clones, with roughly 50% as singletons. What was sequenced was NKG2D-low CD8+ T cells sorted from blood. The origin of the receptors is a human donor with alopecia areata. The CDR3 runs from the conserved cysteine through the conserved F or W. A D gene is named only where the DNA matches it firmly. Some rows mark clone size as missing; the rest say once, few, many or name a class of expanded clone.

TRBV28	15	TRBJ2-4	once	-	TGTGCCAGCAGTTTCGAGAGGGACGGAAAGAACATTCAGTACTTC	CASSFERDGKNIQYF
TRBV6-5	15	TRBJ2-3	-	-	TGTGCCAGCCTCCCCGGACAAGGGGGCACAGATACGCAGTATTTT	CASLPGQGGTDTQYF
TRBV5-6	14	TRBJ1-2	-	TRBD1	TGTGCCAGCAGCTTGGTGCAGGGGGCGGATGGCTACACCTTC	CASSLVQGADGYTF
TRBV29-1	14	TRBJ1-5	once	-	TGCAGCGTGGGGCTCAGGCAGGGCAATCAGCCCCAGCATTTT	CSVGLRQGNQPQHF
TRBV29-1	12	TRBJ2-1	-	-	TGCAGCGTTGATGGGGGGTACAATGAGCAGTTCTTC	CSVDGGYNEQFF
TRBV10-3	16	TRBJ2-7	few	-	TGTGCCATCAGTGATTTCCCCCCCAGGGGAAGGGACGAGCAGTACTTC	CAISDFPPRGRDEQYF
TRBV29-1	15	TRBJ2-2	-	-	TGCAGCGTTGAAAAGGGGGAAACGAACACCGGGGAGCTGTTTTTT	CSVEKGETNTGELFF
TRBV4-2	15	TRBJ2-2	-	-	TGTGCCAGCAGCCAAGAATGGCCCGAAAGCGGGGAGCTGTTTTTT	CASSQEWPESGELFF
TRBV19	12	TRBJ1-1	few	-	TGTGCCAGTAGTATTGGGAACACTGAAGCTTTCTTT	CASSIGNTEAFF
TRBV29-1	16	TRBJ2-1	-	TRBD1	TGCAGCGTTGACTCTACCGGGACAGGGCCAGACAATGAGCAGTTCTTC	CSVDSTGTGPDNEQFF
TRBV28	17	TRBJ1-5	few	TRBD1	TGTGCCAGCAGTTTATTGGATTGGGACAGTAGTAGTCAGCCCCAGCATTTT	CASSLLDWDSSSQPQHF
TRBV11-2	15	TRBJ2-7	-	TRBD2	TGTGCCAGCAGCCCATGGGCGGGGGAGTTATTCGAGCAGTACTTC	CASSPWAGELFEQYF
TRBV27	12	TRBJ2-5	few	-	TGTGCCAGCACTGACTACCAAGAGACCCAGTACTTC	CASTDYQETQYF
TRBV2	13	TRBJ2-7	-	-	TGTGCCAGGACACCTATTGGGTCCTACGAGCAGTACTTC	CARTPIGSYEQYF
TRBV30	12	TRBJ2-1	-	-	TGTGCCTCCCGACAGCTGAGTGATGAGCAGTTCTTC	CASRQLSDEQFF